This note documents a single T cell receptor (beta chain) sequence. This entry belongs to a study of T cell responses to AZD1222 COVID-19 vaccine. Libraries were prepared by immunoSEQ multiplex PCR; TCRdb keeps only in-frame clonotypes and omits some of them. Among over 120,000 clones listed, roughly 92% were seen once. This material consisted of peripheral blood, taken on day 0 of AZD1222 vaccination. The receptor's source is an adult in good health.

As DNA, the CDR3 is TGCAGCGTCGGGACAGGGGGCATTGGCTACACCTTC. This translates into CSVGTGGIGYTF. The gene calls are TRBV29-1 and TRBJ1-2; the match to TRBD1 covers 12 bases. The CDR3 totals 12 residues. Trimming cost V 6 bases and J 7 bases; bases outside gene matches: 3. Germline V gene lookup returns CDR1 SQVTM and CDR2 ANQGSEA.